Listed below are T cell receptor beta chains from one sample, sequenced in a study of blood T cell repertoires in COVID-19. The assay was immunoSEQ multiplex PCR, and TCRdb's table has in-frame clones only and misses some. The sample records just over 650,000 clones, just under 90% being singletons. The sequenced material came from peripheral blood. All receptors derive from a woman aged 18-29 years with acute or convalescent COVID-19. Each CDR3 is given with its conserved first and last residue. D genes are given only for firm matches. The size of a clone is reported for some rows only, either as once, few or many, or as a class for expanded clones.

V gene	D gene	J gene	clone size	CDR3 DNA	CDR3 protein
TRBV1	NA	TRBJ1-6	NA	TGCACCAGCAGCCAAGAAGGGGCTCTAACAGGCATTAGGGGCTATAATTCACCCCTCCACTTT	CTSSQEGALTGIRGYNSPLHF
TRBV6-6	NA	TRBJ1-1	NA	TGTGCCAGCATTCTTAAGAACACTGAAGCTTTCTTT	CASILKNTEAFF
TRBV5-5	TRBD1	TRBJ2-7	NA	TGTGCCAGCAGCTGGGGGGGACAGGGAAGTTACGAGCAGTACTTC	CASSWGGQGSYEQYF
TRBV6-4	TRBD1	TRBJ1-1	NA	TGTGCCAGAGACGACAGGGGCAACACTGAAGCTTTCTTT	CARDDRGNTEAFF
TRBV4-3	NA	TRBJ2-1	NA	TGCGCCAGCAGCCAAGGAGAGGGCTCCTACAATGAGCAGTTCTTC	CASSQGEGSYNEQFF
TRBV28	NA	TRBJ2-2	few	TGTGCCAGCAGTCTACCCTCCGGGGCGAACACCGGGGAGCTGTTTTTT	CASSLPSGANTGELFF
TRBV18	NA	TRBJ2-3	NA	TGTGCCAGCTCACCGACGGGATCTCCTAGCACAGATACGCAGTATTTT	CASSPTGSPSTDTQYF
TRBV2	NA	TRBJ2-7	once	TGTGCCAGCAGTGAATACAGATCCTCAGCCCACGAGCAGTACTTC	CASSEYRSSAHEQYF
TRBV19	NA	TRBJ2-4	NA	TGTGCCAGTAGGCGGCCGACAGGGGAGGGCAAAAACATTCAGTACTTC	CASRRPTGEGKNIQYF
TRBV25-1	NA	TRBJ1-2	NA	TGTGCCAGCAGTGATCGAGGGAGGGGCCCAGAGGAGCGTGGCTACACCTTC	CASSDRGRGPEERGYTF